This T cell receptor (beta chain) was sequenced for a study of cytomegalovirus exposure and HLA in healthy donors. The study's findings and limits: Later analysis showed TCR association rates varying by HLA locus, highest for DRB1 and lowest for HLA-C.

A multiplex PCR was run with 60 Vbeta primers and 13 Jbeta primers. The table came from immunoSEQ multiplex PCR; TCRdb's copy has only in-frame clones and leaves some out. The table lists about 77,000 clones, approximately 78% of them singletons, with 3.5% to 4.5% in the top ten. Germline values: CDR1 SGHDT, CDR2 YYEEEE. CDR3 length: 16 residues. V shed 1 base, J shed 3 bases, and the junction held 8 bases outside the gene matches. A remark on this clone: Its target is unknown.

Material for sequencing was PBMCs. This chain links TRBV5-6 with TRBJ2-7; 9 positions match TRBD1. The receptor's source is a man aged 35 to 55 in good health and CMV-seronegative. The CDR3 sequence: CASSLTGGLLGYEQYF. CDR3 nucleotide sequence: TGTGCCAGCAGCTTGACAGGGGGCCTGCTGGGCTACGAGCAGTACTTC.